This is a list of T cell receptor beta chains from one sample in a study of T cell responses to AZD1222 COVID-19 vaccine. Profiled with immunoSEQ multiplex PCR; TCRdb holds only in-frame clones, not every one. In the table there are 90,000 or so clones, around 91% of which are singletons. Sequenced here: peripheral blood, sampled 28 days after the second AZD1222 dose. Source of these receptors: an adult who received the AZD1222 COVID-19 vaccine. Each CDR3 is given with its conserved first and last residue. Each record gives: CDR3 protein, V gene.

CDR3: CASSLSDTDTQYF; V: TRBV6-4
CDR3: CASSLEMEIIYGYTF; V: TRBV5-8
CDR3: CASSPPSGYYGYTF; V: TRBV6-5
CDR3: CASSFLVYEQYF; V: TRBV11-1
CDR3: CASSLDDLAGVERYNEQFF; V: TRBV7-9
CDR3: CASSFGTSTGATNEKLFF; V: TRBV5-1
CDR3: CASSHPGQGHTGELFF; V: TRBV7-6
CDR3: CASSAPGANGYTF; V: TRBV5-4
CDR3: CASSATGTEAFF; V: TRBV7-9
CDR3: CASSVTFSPRGGRRNEQFF; V: TRBV9
CDR3: CASSSPSFPDRASYEQYF; V: TRBV5-1
CDR3: CASSPTGNSPLHF; V: TRBV19
CDR3: CASSPVLAPHEQYF; V: TRBV3-1/TRBV3-2
CDR3: CASSPTTGQGASTGELFF; V: TRBV4-1
CDR3: CAISESRTGEKPQHF; V: TRBV10-3
CDR3: CASSIDPAARGAFRNEQFF; V: TRBV19
CDR3: CASSLIGWGSNEKLFF; V: TRBV5-1
CDR3: CASSQDPAGNTEAFF; V: TRBV4-1
CDR3: CASSQQGAFSEAFF; V: TRBV11-3
CDR3: CASSEVYLKDFF; V: TRBV6-1
CDR3: CATSAPTGYNEQFF; V: TRBV24-1
CDR3: CASSIQNSNQPQHF; V: TRBV19
CDR3: CASSPKGQGYRHTQYF; V: TRBV3-1/TRBV3-2
CDR3: CSAGQGRSGELFF; V: TRBV29-1
CDR3: CASNPGDSSSYGYTF; V: TRBV6-5
CDR3: CASSSNTEAFF; V: TRBV7-9
CDR3: CASSLGFPQGPYEQYF; V: TRBV7-8
CDR3: CASSDRDNNEQFF; V: TRBV6-4
CDR3: CASSRGATQETQYF; V: TRBV2
CDR3: CASSEPPRNTGELFF; V: TRBV2
CDR3: CASSFVSGGATGELFF; V: TRBV7-2
CDR3: CASSQGQDPEAFF; V: TRBV7-9